The T cell receptor beta chain described here comes from a study of cytomegalovirus exposure and HLA in healthy donors. Study context: An earlier analysis found 110 million or so unique TCR beta sequences from roughly 170 million T cells.

Regarding this clone: Its antigen remains unidentified.

The germline CDR1 and CDR2 sequences are MGHDK and SYGVNS. CDR3 length equals 18 residues. V was pared by 3 bases and J by 4 bases, with 11 bases of the junction left unmatched. Study-wide results and limits: The authors excluded some V segments, including TRBV6-2 and TRBV6-3, as indistinguishable.

Likely unrecorded immune exposures existed in these nominally healthy donors. PCR used 60 Vbeta primers and 13 Jbeta primers. Profiling relied on immunoSEQ multiplex PCR, and the TCRdb table lists in-frame clones only, not all of them. The sample lists about 140,000 clones, roughly 70% seen once, with approximately 2.8% in the top ten. The chain recombines TRBV25-1 with TRBJ2-7; 14 positions match TRBD2. Sequencing was carried out using PBMCs. This clonotype was sampled from a male donor in good health and CMV-seronegative. The CDR3 spells CASSDSSRGLAGVYEQYF. The CDR3 region has the DNA TGTGCCAGCAGTGATTCGTCCCGGGGACTAGCGGGGGTGTACGAGCAGTACTTC.